The entry that follows covers one TCR beta chain sequence. The specificity of this receptor is unknown. Per-nucleotide qualities are absent, and no much larger clonotype sits a single base away. Synthetic TCR analog templates were spiked into each PCR to estimate absolute template abundance from read counts. The immunoSEQ assay used bias-controlled V and J gene primers to amplify TCRbeta CDR3 regions from genomic DNA. Rearranged TCRbeta segments were sequenced at approximately 20X coverage. In the original analysis: Sequencing errors were corrected by clustering and CDR3s were annotated against IMGT to assign V, D and J genes. Downstream analyses used only productive TCRbeta rearrangements, leaving out any out-of-frame or stop-codon sequences. To compute clonality, Shannon entropy was normalized by the log of the number of unique productive sequences and then subtracted from one. Fisher's exact test with Benjamini-Hochberg correction, using a cutoff of adjusted p below 0.01, was how clones that differed between time points or between blood and tumor were identified. What TCRdb holds here is the immuneACCESS table cut down to in-frame rearrangements. Part of the clones is not present; checked against another copy, under half of the missing clones reflect an unresolved V gene, and the others are unexplained. Clone size and the V and J calls come from that table; the DNA yielded D and trimming. This sample has around 30,000 clones in its table, and approximately 89% of those were observed once. The biggest ten clones account for under 3.5% of the sample.

These data originate in a study of PD-L1 blockade in urothelial cancer (dated by TCRdb to about 2017). For the wider study: All patients started therapy in about 2014 and received atezolizumab 1,200 mg intravenously every 3 weeks. Some 29 patients had pretreatment blood TCR-seq, some 25 had at least one posttreatment blood collection, and some 25 had tumor TCR-seq. Durable clinical benefit was defined as progression-free survival longer than 6 months, and TCR features were also tested against progression-free and overall survival. In the same patients who had TCR sequencing, pretreatment tumors also underwent whole exome sequencing and RNA sequencing. An ECOG performance status of 0 or 1 was recorded for the patients, and 0 to 3 prior chemotherapy regimens had been received by the patients. TCR sequencing covered pretreatment tumor samples and matched, serially collected peripheral blood taken before and after atezolizumab treatment. A median of about 140,000 T cells and 80,000 to 100,000 unique TCRs was obtained from blood samples, and a median clonality of around 0.08 was observed. About nine tenths of the roughly 29 patients were identified as males with urothelial cancer of bladder origin, and a prior smoking history was reported by 18 of 29 patients. The study was an exploratory multi-omic analysis of somatic, immune and clinical correlates of response to PD-L1 blockade with atezolizumab in urothelial cancer. Durable clinical benefit was achieved by nine patients and was not achieved by 20 patients. Blood samples were analyzed 3 weeks after the start of treatment (second dose) and 6 weeks after the start of treatment. On the study overall, not on this receptor specifically: Because the sample size was small (n ≈ 27) and many of the analyses were exploratory, the results are meant to be hypothesis-generating. A pretreatment peripheral blood TCR clonality below the median was linked to improved progression-free and overall survival. At 3 weeks after the start of treatment, tumor-associated TCR clones in peripheral blood had expanded more in patients with durable benefit (n of about 21, p = 0.022).

A total of about 31 patients with locally advanced or metastatic urothelial carcinoma, treated at Memorial Sloan Kettering on a trial protocol, made up the cohort. Peripheral blood mononuclear cells were collected pretreatment and during treatment, at between 1 and 8 total time points per patient. The Qiagen DNeasy Blood extraction kit was used to purify genomic DNA from total PBMCs and tumor samples. PBMCs were collected pretreatment and during treatment, and were isolated and stored as previously described. This clonotype originated in a man aged 45-60 years with urothelial cancer. The sample here was PBMCs, taken around atezolizumab (anti-PD-L1) treatment.

The nucleotide sequence is given as TGTGCCAGCAATGTGGAGGACCAGTACTTC. It is translated as CASNVEDQYF. In this chain, TRBV9 is recombined with TRBJ2-5; TRBD2 could be the D gene, as 5 bases match. There are 10 amino acids in the CDR3, from cysteine to phenylalanine inclusive. CDR3 DNA only is kept here, 30 bases in frame from base 1. The germline V gene specifies SGDLS as CDR1 and YYNGEE as CDR2. Relative to germline, V is 6 bases shorter and J is 10 bases shorter, with 10 bases between their ends.